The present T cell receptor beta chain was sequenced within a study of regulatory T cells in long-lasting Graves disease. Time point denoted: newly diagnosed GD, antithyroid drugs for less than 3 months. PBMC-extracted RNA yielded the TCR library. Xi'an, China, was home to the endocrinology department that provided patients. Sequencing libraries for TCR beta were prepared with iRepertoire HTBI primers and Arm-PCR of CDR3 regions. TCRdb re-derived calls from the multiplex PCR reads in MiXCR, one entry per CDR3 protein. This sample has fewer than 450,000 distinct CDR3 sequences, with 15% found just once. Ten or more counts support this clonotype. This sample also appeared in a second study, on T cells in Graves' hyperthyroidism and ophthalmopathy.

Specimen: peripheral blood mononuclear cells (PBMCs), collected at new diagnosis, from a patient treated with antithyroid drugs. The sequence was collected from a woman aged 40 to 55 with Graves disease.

CDR3 sequence: CASSLGTGEFEAFF. In nucleotides, the CDR3 is TGTGCCAGCAGCTTAGGAACAGGGGAATTTGAAGCTTTCTTT. This chain connects TRBV7-9 to TRBJ1-1; 7 bases match TRBD1. The V gene's germline CDR1 is SEHNR and CDR2 FQNEAQ (reference sequence). This CDR3 spans 14 amino acids. With V trimmed by 1 base and J by 7 bases, 6 bases remained unmatched.